This entry lists 5 T cell receptor beta chains sequenced from one sample in a study of T cell responses to AZD1222 COVID-19 vaccine. Sequencing used immunoSEQ multiplex PCR; TCRdb keeps in-frame clones, though not all of them. This table holds roughly 200,000 clones, roughly 92% found once. The material was peripheral blood, obtained on day 0 of AZD1222 vaccination. Source of these receptors: an adult in good health.

This chain joins TRBV3-1 (or the pseudogene TRBV3-2) and TRBJ2-3; TRBD2 aligns across 9 bases. The V gene end was trimmed by 1 base and the J gene end by 2 bases; junction bases not matched to a gene: 4. From germline, CDR1 is LGHDT and CDR2 YNNKEL (reference sequence). The CDR3 sequence is 16 residues long. The CDR3 region is CASSQAAGGYTDTQYF. The CDR3 DNA is TGTGCCAGCAGCCAAGCAGCGGGGGGATACACAGATACGCAGTATTTT.

V usage is TRBV18 and J usage is TRBJ2-2; 10 positions match TRBD2. V lost 4 bases and J lost 5; bases outside the gene matches: 7. The CDR3 length is 16 residues. Germline values: CDR1 KGHSH, CDR2 LQKENI. The CDR3 sequence: CASSQRLAGPTGELFF. Here the CDR3 DNA reads TGTGCCAGCTCACAGCGACTAGCGGGTCCGACCGGGGAGCTGTTTTTT.

Written as DNA, the CDR3 is TGTGCCAGCAGCCAAGTCGGGGCACCGTCTTCACCCCTCCACTTT. Translating gives CASSQVGAPSSPLHF. The chain links TRBV3-1 (or the pseudogene TRBV3-2) to TRBJ1-6, with D perhaps matching TRBD1 (5 bases). Trimming took 1 base from V and 9 from J, leaving 13 bases between them. The CDR3 has 15 amino acids. In germline, CDR1 is LGHDT, CDR2 YNNKEL (reference sequence).

V is TRBV27 and J is TRBJ1-6; D not resolved. In germline, CDR1 is MNHEY, CDR2 SMNVEV (reference sequence). This CDR3 is built from 17 residues. V was trimmed by 5 bases and J by 8 bases, leaving 22 bases between them. The CDR3 DNA is TGTGCCAGCAGTGGGCCTCTTCGTCAGAGAGTCCATTCACCCCTCCACTTT. Translation: CASSGPLRQRVHSPLHF.

V and J are TRBV5-6 and TRBJ1-1; TRBD1 might be the D (5 bases). This CDR3 has 12 residues. Germline V lookup: CDR1 SGHDT, CDR2 YYEEEE. Trimming stripped 2 bases from V and 8 bases from J, with 10 bases between. The CDR3 region has the DNA TGTGCCAGCAGCTTACGACAGACAGAAGCTTTCTTT. This translates into CASSLRQTEAFF.